This T cell receptor beta chain was identified during a study of identical twins (dated by TCRdb to the mid-2010s). Some background on the complete study: To test whether fetal clonotypes persist, this study deep-sequenced TCR alpha and beta repertoires from monozygotic twins, from unrelated adults of various ages, and from cord blood. Replicate twin experiments were performed at different times using different library preparation protocols to rule out contamination. The investigation overall reported the following: Invariant T cells such as MAIT and iNKT could partly confound zero-insertion analyses, though diverse VJ usage argued against this for most clonotypes. Abundant cord blood beta clonotypes carried fewer insertions; young adult naive repertoires showed a weaker similar trend, while memory repertoires showed none. Compared with coincidental sharing between unrelated individuals, out-of-frame TCR alpha sequences shared between twins had an excess of sequences with low generation probability. Excess twin sharing in beta out-of-frame sequences was weaker because fewer shared sequences lowered the signal-to-noise ratio. Recombination models systematically underestimated out-of-frame TCR alpha sharing in monozygotic twins but agreed with sharing between unrelated individuals. Conclusions relied on cross-sectional statistical analysis, since the same donors could not be followed over many years.

This clonotype was picked up a small number of times. Its antigen is still unknown. Base qualities were left out, and no much larger clone turns up one base away. Library creation used 5' RACE. Sequencing relied on an Illumina HiSeq 2000. A universal primer binding site was introduced by template switching, and a unique molecular identifier was present in the final cDNA, enabling accurate counting of TCR cDNA molecules. Specific primers in the conserved constant-segment region were used to synthesize first-strand cDNA for TCR alpha and beta chains. To control for contamination, every cDNA library carried two barcodes: a SMART-Mk sample barcode plus Illumina barcodes. TruSeq adapter sequences, together with Illumina sample barcodes, were added in two successive PCR steps. The Illumina HiSeq platform was used with custom primers to sequence TCR alpha and beta cDNA libraries. The paper's data handling went like this. Raw reads were processed with MiGEC to extract unique molecular identifiers, and MiXCR was used to determine CDR3 positions. Recombination models were inferred per individual with the repgenHMM and IGoR tools using an EM algorithm. Shared clonotypes were analyzed with the tcR package in R, and sharing was normalized by the product of cloneset sizes. Out-of-frame nonproductive sequences were analyzed to study raw recombination free of thymic and clonal selection effects. The raw public data were reprocessed by TCRdb itself: fastp quality trimming at Q25, MiXCR clonotype calling, in-frame beta chains only. Each entry merges the rows of one CDR3 protein and shows their most common DNA and genes. The V and J calls were not made by the authors but by TCRdb's processing. The sample table contains 400,000 to 500,000 distinct CDR3 sequences; only one count was recorded for about 18% of them. 12% of the sample is held by the ten biggest clonotypes.

Every donor was a healthy Caucasian. The researchers also sequenced three unrelated adults who were not twins: a male aged 18 to 30, a male aged 50 to 60, and a female aged 50 to 60. Using Miltenyi CD45RO+ enrichment and human naive T-cell isolation kits, memory (CD45RO+) and naive T cells were isolated from PBMC. The TCR comes from a man between 50 and 59 years old in good health. The sequenced sample was naive T cells sorted from blood. The cell subset or site label corresponds to: cells isolated with a human naive T-cell isolation kit.

In nucleotides, the sequence is TGTGCCAGCAGTATCGCTGGACCTTACAATGAGCAGTTCTTC. Its translation reads: CASSIAGPYNEQFF. The rearranged segments are TRBV6-1 and TRBJ2-1; the D gene is unclear. The CDR3, cysteine through phenylalanine, is 14 amino acids long. Only the CDR3 DNA is retained, 42 bases long and in frame from the first base. Sequences MNHNS (CDR1) and SASEGT (CDR2) are obtained from the germline V gene. V gives up 5 bases and J gives up 4 bases, and the segment between their germline ends measures 12 bases.